A single sample is the source of the 28 T cell receptor beta chains below, sequenced in a study of shared clonotypes between healthy human individuals. The table came from immunoSEQ multiplex PCR; TCRdb's copy has only in-frame clones and leaves some out. The sample yields roughly 1 million clones, about 74% seen once. The sequenced sample was memory CD4+ T cells sorted from blood. Documented subset: CD45RA-negative fraction. The receptors stem from a man younger than 35 in good health.

The chain employs TRBV29-1 and TRBJ2-7; D remains unclear. Germline CDR1 SQVTM, CDR2 ANQGSEA. V was trimmed by 4 bases and J by 5 bases, leaving 12 bases between them. The CDR3 extends over 12 amino acids. CDR3 DNA: TGCAGCGTTGTCCAGATCAACCACGAGCAGTACTTC. Its protein is CSVVQINHEQYF.

In its sample, this clone was seen once. The J gene is TRBJ2-1, the V gene TRBV30; D is perhaps TRBD2 (6 bases). There are 15 residues in the CDR3. Germline CDR1 GTSNPN, CDR2 SVGIG (reference sequence). Deletions cut 2 bases from V and 2 bases from J, with 13 bases between. The CDR3, as DNA: TGTGCCTGGAGTCCGGGTAGCGGCACCTACAATGAGCAGTTCTTC. Encoded protein: CAWSPGSGTYNEQFF.

J is TRBJ2-3 and V is TRBV5-1, with 14 bases identical to TRBD2. The CDR3 totals 17 residues. Looked up from germline, CDR1 is SGHRS and CDR2 is YFSETQ. With 3 bases clipped from V and 1 base from J, the junction kept 4 bases outside the gene matches. CDR3 in DNA: TGCGCCAGCAGCTCCGGGACTAGCGGGAGCGGCACAGATACGCAGTATTTT. This encodes CASSSGTSGSGTDTQYF.

The J gene is TRBJ1-2, the V gene TRBV28; possibly TRBD1 for D (5 bases). Trimming took 3 bases from V and 5 from J, leaving 13 bases between them. The CDR3 totals 14 residues. Per germline, CDR1 MDHEN and CDR2 SYDVKM. The CDR3 is CASSLAQGRYGYTF. In DNA form, the CDR3 reads TGTGCCAGCAGTTTGGCCCAGGGAAGGTATGGCTACACCTTC.

The chain combines TRBV4-1 with TRBJ1-6; the match to TRBD1 covers 11 bases. Germline loops: CDR1 MGHRA, CDR2 YSYEKL. This CDR3 is 17 amino acids long. V trimming: 0 bases; J trimming: 7 bases; junction bases outside the gene matches: 5. Here the CDR3 DNA reads TGCGCCAGCAGCCAAGACTGGGGACAGGGGGGGAATTCACCCCTCCACTTT. This encodes CASSQDWGQGGNSPLHF.

J is TRBJ1-2 and V is TRBV9; TRBD1 might be the D (5 bases). Germline CDR1 SGDLS, CDR2 YYNGEE. The CDR3 contains 14 residues. The V gene lost 3 bases and the J gene lost 8 bases, with 17 bases spanning the gap. DNA of the CDR3: TGTGCCAGCAGCGGAGCAGGGAATCAGGGAGGCTACACCTTC. The encoded protein is CASSGAGNQGGYTF. The full variable domain, with the rest looked up from reference TRBV9 and TRBJ1-2, is DSGVTQTPKHLITATGQRVTLRCSPRSGDLSVYWYQQSLDQGLQFLIQYYNGEERAKGNILERFSAQQFPDLHSELNLSSLELGDSALYFCASSGAGNQGGYTFGSGTRLTVV.

A single count supports this clone. The genes are TRBV29-1 and TRBJ1-1, with 7 bases lining up with TRBD1. The CDR3 length is 12 residues. The ends lost 4 bases at V and 8 bases at J; junction bases unmatched: 7. Germline loops: CDR1 SQVTM, CDR2 ANQGSEA. The CDR3 nucleotides are TGCAGCGTTGGTCCCGACAGGGCCGAAGCTTTCTTT. Amino acids: CSVGPDRAEAFF.

The gene calls are TRBV13 and TRBJ1-2, with 9 bases lining up with TRBD1. V lost 4 bases and J lost 4; bases outside the gene matches: 7. The CDR3 contains 15 residues. CDR1 PRHDT and CDR2 FYEKMQ come from the germline V gene (reference sequence). CDR3 nucleotides: TGTGCCAGCAGCTGGGGACAGGGCTTAAGCTATGGCTACACCTTC. The encoded protein is CASSWGQGLSYGYTF.

This clone was observed a handful of times. The rearrangement joins TRBV29-1 to TRBJ1-5; tentatively, D is TRBD1 (5 bases). V was shortened by 1 base and J by 3 bases, with 7 bases between the two germline ends. The germline CDR1 and CDR2 sequences are SQVTM and ANQGSEA. This CDR3 comprises 13 residues. CDR3 in DNA: TGCAGCGTTGAAGGGGACCTCAATCAGCCCCAGCATTTT. It codes for CSVEGDLNQPQHF. The full variable domain, completed using reference TRBV29-1 and TRBJ1-5, is SAVISQKPSRDICQRGTSLTIQCQVDSQVTMMFWYRQQPGQSLTLIATANQGSEATYESGFVIDKFPISRPNLTFSTLTVSNMSPEDSSIYLCSVEGDLNQPQHFGDGTRLSIL.

As to this clone: Distinct nucleotide sequences in the sample also encode this CDR3. The chain links TRBV12-5 to TRBJ1-1; 9 positions agree with TRBD1. Per germline, CDR1 LGHNT and CDR2 FRNRAP. Trimming at V came to 6 bases and at J to 1 base, leaving 9 bases not matched to a gene. This CDR3 region has 16 residues. The DNA for the CDR3 is TGTGCTAGTGGCCCCCGTGGGACAGGGCCGAACACTGAAGCTTTCTTT. Its translation: CASGPRGTGPNTEAFF.

This clone turned up a few times. The chain has TRBV29-1 and TRBJ1-2, with unresolved D. CDR1 is SQVTM, CDR2 ANQGSEA, per germline. V lost 0 bases, J lost 12 bases, and 17 bases lay in between. The CDR3 length is 13 residues. In nucleotides, the CDR3 is TGCAGCGTTGAAGATAAGAACGTTTTAGCTCACACCTTC. This encodes CSVEDKNVLAHTF.

V and J are TRBV19 and TRBJ1-5, with D unresolved. This CDR3 contains 13 residues. From germline, CDR1 is LNHDA and CDR2 SQIVND (reference sequence). V was cut by 7 bases and J by 1 base, with 8 bases left in between. The chain's CDR3 is CASTPQSNQPQHF. The CDR3 bases are TGTGCCAGTACCCCACAAAGCAATCAGCCCCAGCATTTT.

The V and J genes are TRBV30 and TRBJ1-6; possibly TRBD1 for D (5 bases). The germline V gene has CDR1 GTSNPN and CDR2 SVGIG (reference sequence). The germline V and J ends were trimmed by 6 bases and 5 bases, with 14 bases remaining between them. CDR3 length: 14 residues. The chain's CDR3 is CACSGTGNNSPLHF. The CDR3, as DNA: TGTGCCTGTAGCGGGACGGGGAATAATTCACCCCTCCACTTT.

This chain connects TRBV7-6 to TRBJ2-3; the D is unclear. Germline V gene data show CDR1 as SGHVS and CDR2 as FNYEAQ. V lost 1 base and J lost 2, with 7 bases in between. There are 14 residues in the CDR3. Here the CDR3 DNA reads TGTGCCAGCAGCTTAGACCCTTTCACAGATACGCAGTATTTT. It codes for CASSLDPFTDTQYF.

V is TRBV28 and J is TRBJ2-3; TRBD1 matches 10 bases. This CDR3 is built from 16 residues. CDR1 is MDHEN, CDR2 SYDVKM, per germline. The ends lost 1 base at V and 5 bases at J; junction bases unmatched: 6. DNA of the CDR3: TGTGCCAGCAGTTTATCAGGGGACAGGGGTAAAGATACGCAGTATTTT. It translates to CASSLSGDRGKDTQYF.

This chain links TRBV5-5 with TRBJ1-2; no clear D gene. The V and J ends lost 0 bases and 7 bases respectively, with 13 bases between them. There are 14 residues in the CDR3. CDR1 is SGHKS and CDR2 is YYEKEE in the germline V gene (reference sequence). Here the CDR3 reads CASSLGRPWGGYTF. The CDR3 DNA reads TGTGCCAGCAGCTTGGGGAGACCATGGGGTGGCTACACCTTC.

V gene TRBV4-1 combines with J gene TRBJ2-5; 7 bases align to TRBD2. Germline loops: CDR1 MGHRA, CDR2 YSYEKL. The CDR3 runs to 14 residues. Trimming removed 6 bases from V and 5 bases from J; junction bases left unmatched: 9. The CDR3 is CASRDTGRRETQYF. The CDR3 nucleotides are TGCGCCAGCAGAGACACCGGGAGGAGGGAGACCCAGTACTTC.

The V and J genes are TRBV18 and TRBJ1-2, with 9 bases fitting TRBD1. The germline V gene has CDR1 KGHSH and CDR2 LQKENI. This CDR3 comprises 18 residues. The V segment lost 2 bases and the J segment 7 bases; nucleotides outside the gene matches: 17. CDR3 coding DNA: TGTGCCAGCTCACCAGCCCAGAACGCCCGTACAGGGGGCTCTGGCTACACCTTC. Encoded protein: CASSPAQNARTGGSGYTF.

This sequence joins TRBV25-1 and TRBJ1-6; possible D gene TRBD1, 6 bases. The V end lost 4 bases, the J end lost 9 bases, and 19 bases lay between the germline ends. The CDR3 runs 16 residues. Per the germline V gene, CDR1 is MGHDK and CDR2 is SYGVNS. This CDR3 reads CASSGESGTIGSPLHF. The CDR3 DNA reads TGTGCCAGCAGTGGGGAGAGCGGGACAATCGGTTCACCCCTCCACTTT.

The chain is built from TRBV11-3 and TRBJ2-6; no definite D call. Germline V gives CDR1 SGHNT, CDR2 YENEEA. Deletions cut 4 bases from V and 0 bases from J, with 4 bases between. The CDR3 has 14 residues. The CDR3, as DNA: TGTGCCAGCAGCTCGGGCTCTGGGGCCAACGTCCTGACTTTC. It translates to CASSSGSGANVLTF.

Notes on this clone: This sample also contains other DNA sequences that code for the same CDR3. V usage is TRBV7-2 and J usage is TRBJ1-2; 7 bases line up with TRBD1. Germline V gives CDR1 SGHTA, CDR2 FQGNSA. V trimming: 0 bases; J trimming: 6 bases; junction bases outside the gene matches: 1. CDR3 length: 13 residues. CDR3 residues: CASSLATGNGYTF. DNA for the CDR3: TGTGCCAGCAGCTTAGCGACAGGGAATGGCTACACCTTC. The whole variable domain, filled in from reference TRBV7-2 and TRBJ1-2, reads GAGVSQSPSNKVTEKGKDVELRCDPISGHTALYWYRQSLGQGLEFLIYFQGNSAPDKSGLPSDRFSAERTGGSVSTLTIQRTQQEDSAVYLCASSLATGNGYTFGSGTRLTVV.

With respect to this clone: Additional DNA sequences in this sample encode the identical CDR3. This chain links TRBV18 with TRBJ2-7; weak D call: TRBD1 (5 bases). This CDR3 is built from 14 residues. Trimming took off 0 bases at V and 2 bases at J, with 8 bases between the two ends. Germline V gene sequence: CDR1 KGHSH, CDR2 LQKENI. The CDR3 reads CASSPPSGTYEQYF. The CDR3 region has the DNA TGTGCCAGCTCACCACCATCAGGGACCTACGAGCAGTACTTC.

This clone showed up just a few times. J is TRBJ1-1 and V is TRBV10-1, with D unresolved. Trimming took 11 bases from V and 0 from J, leaving 16 bases between them. Germline lookup yields CDR1 WNHNN and CDR2 SYGVQD (reference sequence). There are 14 residues in the CDR3. The CDR3, as DNA: TGCGCCCTAGAGGGCCAGGAGCTGAACACTGAAGCTTTCTTT. It yields the protein CALEGQELNTEAFF.

The chain is built from TRBV6-5 and TRBJ2-1; D gene uncertain. Germline V gene lookup returns CDR1 MNHEY and CDR2 SVGAGI. The CDR3 runs 11 residues. The V and J ends lost 5 bases and 10 bases respectively, with 9 bases between them. The CDR3 sequence is CASSELDEQFF. CDR3 in DNA: TGTGCCAGCAGTGAATTGGACGAGCAGTTCTTC.

This chain links TRBV4-3 with TRBJ2-2, with D perhaps assigned TRBD1 or TRBD2 (6 bases each). Germline V lookup: CDR1 LGHNA, CDR2 YSLEER. V lost 0 bases, J lost 8 bases, and 10 bases lay in between. The length of the CDR3 is 14 residues. CDR3 residues: CASSQERGDGELFF. In DNA form, the CDR3 reads TGCGCCAGCAGCCAAGAAAGGGGGGATGGGGAGCTGTTTTTT.

The chain couples TRBV6-5 to TRBJ2-5; possibly TRBD1 for D (5 bases). The J call is uncertain, as TRBJ2-7 better fits the DNA end. Germline CDR1 is MNHEY and CDR2 is SVGAGI. The CDR3 contains 14 residues. For the CDR3, the DNA is TGTGCCAGCAGCCCCCTCCCTCAGGGTAGCGAGCAGTACTTC. This gives the protein CASSPLPQGSEQYF.

This clone was seen a single time. The rearrangement joins TRBV6-5 to TRBJ2-1, with 9 bases that match TRBD2. The CDR3 length is 16 residues. V was clipped by 0 bases and J by 7 bases; unmatched bases: 7. CDR1 and CDR2 from the germline V gene are MNHEY and SVGAGI. The CDR3 DNA sequence: TGTGCCAGCAGTTACTCCTCATCTAGCGGGGTAAATGAGCAGTTCTTC. It specifies CASSYSSSSGVNEQFF.

The V call is TRBV7-2, the J call TRBJ1-6; D is possibly TRBD1 (6 bases). The CDR3 length is 15 residues. V lost 5 bases and J 8 bases, leaving 16 bases between the germline ends. Germline CDR1 and CDR2: SGHTA and FQGNSA. The CDR3 loop reads CASSNFGQLYSPLHF. DNA of the CDR3: TGTGCCAGCAGCAACTTTGGACAGCTCTATTCACCCCTCCACTTT.